This T cell receptor beta chain was documented in a study of glioma-infiltrating T cells (dated by TCRdb to between 2015 and 2016). Concerning the study at large: Glioma tissue, non-neoplastic brain tissue and matched peripheral blood mononuclear cells were used as sources from which TCR alpha- and beta-chain repertoires were sequenced. To gauge divergence between tissue and blood T-cell populations, every tissue-infiltrating repertoire was compared against the peripheral blood repertoire from the same patient. The paired cohort was made up of three low-grade glioma patients, eight or nine primary glioblastoma patients and three non-glioma patients who contributed non-neoplastic brain tissue.

From the germline V gene, CDR1 is MGHRA and CDR2 is YSYEKL. The CDR3 holds 13 amino acids from the cysteine to the phenylalanine. Of all the DNA, just the CDR3 is kept, 39 bases in frame from base 1. V lost 0 bases and J lost 10 bases; the stretch between them is 11 bases long. The paper as a whole reports these results and caveats: The group comparisons were based on small numbers of patients: three non-neoplastic, three low-grade glioma and eight glioblastoma patients. VJ-independent divergence between tissue and blood was below expectation in non-neoplastic patients but above expectation in all gliomas, especially low-grade gliomas. Very few CDR3 sequences were found to be shared between tissue and blood, and this scarcity was attributed to high CDR3 diversity and limited sampling.

In the case of this clonotype: The clone's antigen remains unknown. No base quality values were provided; no much bigger clone lies one nucleotide off.

TCR alpha and beta CDR3 regions were amplified with the iRepertoire nested amplicon-rescue multiplex PCR (arm-PCR) platform from RNA. The input for one-step reverse transcription and amplification was about 100-450 ng of either tissue mRNA or PBMC total RNA. Following bead purification, Illumina adapters were added by a secondary multiplex PCR, and libraries between 200 and 400 bp were gel-purified. Internal 6-nucleotide barcodes were carried by the libraries and were used for demultiplexing. Sequencing of libraries was performed on an Illumina MiSeq with 2x220 or 2x250 nucleotide paired-end reads. In the paper's pipeline: FLASH 1.2.11 was used to merge paired reads, and BWA-MEM then aligned the reads to the GRCh37 human genome before TRA and TRB reads were extracted. For V and J assignment, an IMGT-derived reference of cassette sequences and CDR3 motifs that included pseudogenes was used. Reads were translated in three frames, and productive CDR3s were defined as those with a C...FGXG motif and no stop codons. Unique combinations of V-J cassette pair and CDR3 amino acid sequence were defined as clonotypes. Filtering of reads was based on Hamming distance, with the threshold set by the sequence error rate of each sample in mapped regions. TCRdb trimmed public reads at Q25 via fastp, called clones via MiXCR and kept in-frame beta chains. Entries that share a CDR3 protein sequence are merged under the most common genes and DNA. None of the V and J calls come from the authors' own analysis; TCRdb made them. The sample profile shows about 210,000 distinct CDR3 sequences; around 32% of them were found once. Just over 20% of the sample lies in the top ten.

This TCR was sampled from a human donor with low-grade glioma or glioblastoma, undergoing nonglioma brain surgery, or in good health (not recorded which). This chain is built from TRBV4-1 and TRBJ2-3, and TRBD1 may be the D gene, going by 6 matching bases. Sequencing input: glioma tissue, nonneoplastic brain tissue, or PBMCs (not recorded which). The CDR3 reads as follows: CASSQEEGDAQYF. The sequenced DNA is TGCGCCAGCAGCCAAGAAGAGGGGGATGCGCAGTATTTT.